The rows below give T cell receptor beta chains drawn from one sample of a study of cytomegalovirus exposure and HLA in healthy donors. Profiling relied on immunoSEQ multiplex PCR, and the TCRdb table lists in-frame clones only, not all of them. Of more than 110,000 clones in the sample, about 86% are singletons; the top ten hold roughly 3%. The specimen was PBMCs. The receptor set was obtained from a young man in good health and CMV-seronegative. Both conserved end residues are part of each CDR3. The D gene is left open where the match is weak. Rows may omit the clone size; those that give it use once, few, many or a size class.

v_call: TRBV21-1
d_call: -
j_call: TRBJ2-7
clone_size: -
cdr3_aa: CASTIPTDEQYF
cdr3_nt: TGTGCCAGCACCATACCTACGGACGAGCAGTACTTC

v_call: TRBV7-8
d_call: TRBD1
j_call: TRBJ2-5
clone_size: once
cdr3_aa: CASSFGDRASQETQYF
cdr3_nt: TGTGCCAGCAGCTTCGGGGACAGGGCCTCCCAAGAGACCCAGTACTTC

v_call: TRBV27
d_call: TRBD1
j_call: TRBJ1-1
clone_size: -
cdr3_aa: CASSLSGRGLTEAFF
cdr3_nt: TGTGCCAGCAGTTTATCCGGCAGGGGGCTCACTGAAGCTTTCTTT

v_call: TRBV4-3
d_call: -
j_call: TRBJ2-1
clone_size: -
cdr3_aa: CASSQAYMAGSSYNEQFF
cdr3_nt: TGCGCCAGCAGCCAAGCCTACATGGCGGGTAGCTCCTACAATGAGCAGTTCTTC

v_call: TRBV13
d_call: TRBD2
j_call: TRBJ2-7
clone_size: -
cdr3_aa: CASSSHSGMKVDEQYF
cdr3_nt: TGTGCCAGCAGCTCCCATAGCGGGATGAAGGTCGACGAGCAGTACTTC

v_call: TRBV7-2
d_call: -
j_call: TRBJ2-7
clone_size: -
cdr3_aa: CASSFEGGEQYF
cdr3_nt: TGTGCCAGCAGCTTCGAGGGAGGCGAGCAGTACTTC

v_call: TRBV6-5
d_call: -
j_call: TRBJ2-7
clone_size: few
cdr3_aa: CASSYSIREPSYEQYF
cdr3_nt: TGTGCCAGCAGTTACTCGATCCGCGAGCCTTCCTACGAGCAGTACTTC

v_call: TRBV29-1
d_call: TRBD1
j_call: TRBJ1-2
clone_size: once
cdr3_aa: CSVGTGGDYGYTF
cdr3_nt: TGCAGCGTGGGGACAGGGGGGGACTATGGCTACACCTTC

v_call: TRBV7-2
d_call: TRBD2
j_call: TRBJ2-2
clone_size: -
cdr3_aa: CASSLIGAGGPAGELFF
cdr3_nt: TGTGCCAGCAGCTTAATTGGGGCGGGAGGGCCAGCCGGGGAGCTGTTTTTT

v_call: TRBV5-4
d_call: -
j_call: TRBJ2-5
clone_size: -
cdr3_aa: CASSGGTDQETQYF
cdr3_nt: TGTGCCAGCAGCGGCGGGACAGACCAAGAGACCCAGTACTTC

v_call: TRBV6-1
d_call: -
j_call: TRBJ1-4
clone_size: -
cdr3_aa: CASRFGVATNEKLFF
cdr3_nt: TGTGCCAGCCGATTCGGAGTGGCCACTAATGAAAAACTGTTTTTT

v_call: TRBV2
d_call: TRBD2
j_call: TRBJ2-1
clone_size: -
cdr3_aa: CASSELAGFSNEQFF
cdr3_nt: TGTGCCAGCAGTGAACTAGCGGGATTTTCCAATGAGCAGTTCTTC

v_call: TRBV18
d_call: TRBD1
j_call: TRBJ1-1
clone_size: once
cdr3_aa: CASSPPTGGLNTEAFF
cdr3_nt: TGTGCCAGCTCACCACCCACAGGGGGCCTTAACACTGAAGCTTTCTTT

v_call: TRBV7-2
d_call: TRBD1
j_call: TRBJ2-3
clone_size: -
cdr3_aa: CASSHPVTGWDTDTQYF
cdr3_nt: TGTGCCAGCAGCCATCCAGTGACAGGGTGGGACACAGATACGCAGTATTTT

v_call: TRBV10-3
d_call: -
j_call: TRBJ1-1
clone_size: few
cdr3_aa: CAIAGQKNTEAFF
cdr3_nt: TGTGCCATCGCAGGACAGAAGAACACTGAAGCTTTCTTT

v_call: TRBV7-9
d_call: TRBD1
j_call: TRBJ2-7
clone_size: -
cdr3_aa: CASSPGTGTEQYF
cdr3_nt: TGTGCCAGCAGCCCGGGGACAGGGACAGAGCAGTACTTC

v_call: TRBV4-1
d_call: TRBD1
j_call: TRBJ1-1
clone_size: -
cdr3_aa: CASSQQDRTNTEAFF
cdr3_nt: TGCGCCAGCAGCCAACAGGACAGGACGAACACTGAAGCTTTCTTT

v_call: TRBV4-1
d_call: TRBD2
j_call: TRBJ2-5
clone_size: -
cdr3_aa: CASSQTGTRGETQYF
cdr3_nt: TGCGCCAGCAGCCAAACCGGGACTAGAGGGGAGACCCAGTACTTC

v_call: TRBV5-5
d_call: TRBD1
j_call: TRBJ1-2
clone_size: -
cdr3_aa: CASSLGQGPPSTF
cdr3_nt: TGTGCCAGCAGCTTGGGACAGGGACCTCCCAGTACCTTC

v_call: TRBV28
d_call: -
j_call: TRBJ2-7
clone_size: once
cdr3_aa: CASSFGSGVTYEQYF
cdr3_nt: TGTGCCAGCAGTTTCGGGTCGGGGGTGACCTACGAGCAGTACTTC

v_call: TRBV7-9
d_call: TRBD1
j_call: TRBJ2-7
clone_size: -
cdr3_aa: CASSLRQGDEQYF
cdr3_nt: TGTGCCAGCAGCCTCCGACAGGGCGACGAGCAGTACTTC

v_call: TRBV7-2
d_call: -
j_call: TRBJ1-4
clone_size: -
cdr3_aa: CASSFPSSGEKLFF
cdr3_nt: TGTGCCAGCAGCTTTCCTTCGTCAGGGGAAAAACTGTTTTTT

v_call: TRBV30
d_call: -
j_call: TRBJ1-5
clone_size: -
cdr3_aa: CAWSVWPNNQPQHF
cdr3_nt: TGTGCCTGGAGTGTATGGCCCAACAATCAGCCCCAGCATTTT

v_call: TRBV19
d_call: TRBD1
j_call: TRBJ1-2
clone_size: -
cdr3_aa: CASSIDSGTGLTNYGYTF
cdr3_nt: TGTGCCAGTAGTATAGACTCAGGGACAGGACTAACTAACTATGGCTACACCTTC

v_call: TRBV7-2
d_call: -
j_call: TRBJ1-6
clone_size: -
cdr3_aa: CASSLRQRDSPLHF
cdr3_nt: TGTGCCAGCAGCTTAAGGCAGAGGGATTCACCCCTCCACTTT

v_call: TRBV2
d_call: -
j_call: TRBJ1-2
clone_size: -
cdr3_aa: CASSDLTGSYGYTF
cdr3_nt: TGTGCCAGCAGTGACCTGACAGGATCCTATGGCTACACCTTC

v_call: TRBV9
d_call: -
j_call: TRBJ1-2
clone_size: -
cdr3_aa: CASSVTQGRSNYGYTF
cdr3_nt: TGTGCCAGCAGCGTGACCCAGGGGCGATCTAACTATGGCTACACCTTC

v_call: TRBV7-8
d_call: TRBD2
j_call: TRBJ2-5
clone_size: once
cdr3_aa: CASSLARRSGGLKETQYF
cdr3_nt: TGTGCCAGCAGCTTAGCGCGAAGGAGCGGGGGGCTAAAAGAGACCCAGTACTTC